Included here is one T cell receptor (beta chain) sequence, with context. This clonotype was recorded at least ten times. Its antigen remains undetermined. Base-call qualities are not available, and no considerably larger clone is one nucleotide away. The record originates from a study of T cells in Graves' hyperthyroidism and ophthalmopathy (dated by TCRdb to the late 2010s). Regarding the complete study: Peripheral blood was sampled at the time of initial diagnosis, prior to any treatment. For training and testing, the 100 or so patients in the discovery cohort were randomly divided in a 7:3 ratio. After blood sampling, hyperthyroidism patients were treated with methimazole at a starting dose of 30 mg daily, and ophthalmopathy patients were treated with high-dose intravenous methylprednisolone. Prospective prediction of ophthalmopathy was tested in an independent validation cohort consisting of roughly 20 hyperthyroidism patients and approximately 16 patients who later progressed to ophthalmopathy. In addition, the study compared T-cell repertoires in thyroid tissue and in blood from roughly six Graves' hyperthyroidism patients. To identify TCR V-J signatures that set the groups apart, the researchers used a discovery cohort of more than 95 patients, made up of around 40 with Graves' ophthalmopathy and 57 with stable Graves' hyperthyroidism. The paper reports TCR Vbeta CDR3 sequencing of 130 to 150 peripheral blood samples: around 41 ophthalmopathy, over 70 hyperthyroidism and 17 progressor patients.

On the study overall, not on this receptor specifically: A model built on a 13 V-J signature distinguished ophthalmopathy from stable hyperthyroidism, reaching about 88% sensitivity and under 84% specificity in cross-validation and 80%/75% in testing. In validation, the model predicted progression to ophthalmopathy a median of roughly 6.5 months before onset, with about 64% sensitivity and nearly 75% specificity. No statistical method was used to set the sample size in advance, and investigators knew the group allocation. Most expanded thyroid clonotypes (frequency above 0.001) were also found in blood, which suggests that blood repertoires may mirror thyroid immune responses.

In the ophthalmopathy patients, disease was moderately to severely active, with a Clinical Activity Score of 3 or more, a NOSPECS grade of 4 or more, and a duration of less than 3 months. Exclusion was applied to patients with uncontrolled infections, other autoimmune diseases, pregnancy or lactation. Diagnoses were established on the basis of clinical symptoms, serum thyroxine and TRAb, thyroid ultrasound, and orbital computed tomography. Ficoll-Paque density gradient centrifugation was used to isolate PBMCs from around 10 ml of fresh peripheral blood. Trizol reagent was used to extract total RNA, and RNA quality was then checked on an Agilent 2100 Bioanalyzer. The TCR beta CDR3 regions were amplified from the RNA transcripts. For the first round of RT-PCR on the TCR CDR3, the HTBI primer set was used together with the Qiagen OneStep RT-PCR kit. Libraries were constructed in a second round of multiplex PCR, after which size selection and purification were carried out. Sequencing of the libraries was done on an Illumina HiSeq2000 using paired-end 100 bp reads. Regarding the original processing steps: SOAPnuke was used to process the raw data, with reads discarded if the reads contained adapters or uncalled bases, had a mean Phred below 15, or lacked an exact constant-primer or identifier match. High-quality paired reads were merged with COPE v1.2.5, and unique nucleotide sequences were defined as clonotypes. MiTCR v1.1 was used to align clonotypes to the IMGT TRBV, TRBD and TRBJ reference segments. Analysis was restricted to V-J combinations with a frequency above 0.0001, which covered 99.2% of repertoires. A TCS score was defined as the ratio between F50 (clonal expansion) and ExV (chaos), using BLOSUM62-based TCRdist between CDR3 peptides within each V-J. Welch's t-statistics and random forest reduced fewer than 600 V-J features to 13, which were used in a naive Bayes classifier (R e1071). TCRdb took the public reads, trimmed them with fastp at Q25, ran MiXCR for clone calling and kept in-frame beta chains. Entries are consolidated by CDR3 protein sequence, retaining the most common genes and DNA. It is TCRdb's table, rather than the study itself, that gives the V and J calls and clone size. The sample profile shows 250,000 to 300,000 distinct CDR3 sequences; roughly a fifth of them were found once. Together, the top ten hold approximately 35% of the sample.

The CDR3 spans 13 residues, from the cysteine through the phenylalanine. Of all the DNA, just the CDR3 is kept, 39 bases in frame from base 1. The germline V gene (reference sequence) gives CDR1 as DFQATT and CDR2 as SNEGSKA. V and J are trimmed by 6 bases and 7 bases, and the gene matches miss 11 bases of the junction. The chain links TRBV20-1 with TRBJ1-1; 7 of the junction bases match TRBD1. Sequenced sample: blood. This receptor was identified in a middle-aged man with Graves' ophthalmopathy. In nucleotide form, the sequence is TGCAGTGCCTACCGGGACAGAGACCGTGAAGCTTTCTTT. Its translation is CSAYRDRDREAFF.